These T cell receptor beta chains were read from a single sample in a study of type 1 and type 2 diabetes patients. MiXCR, applied by TCRdb to the multiplex PCR reads, yields one record per CDR3 protein. The repertoire has 250,000 to 300,000 distinct CDR3 sequences, roughly 50% of them found once; the top ten carry roughly 15%. The sample consisted of peripheral blood mononuclear cells (PBMCs). Receptor source: a man younger than 35 with type 2 diabetes. Both conserved end residues are part of each CDR3. The order of the fields is clone size, J gene, V gene, D gene, CDR3 DNA, CDR3 protein. The D gene is left open where the match is weak. Size tells how often a clone was seen (once, few, many) or the class of an expanded clone, and some rows leave it out.

>NA|TRBJ2-3|TRBV20-1|TRBD2
TGCAGTGCTAGATCAGGGGGGACTAGCTATCCAGATACGCAGTATTTT
CSARSGGTSYPDTQYF
>NA|TRBJ2-1|TRBV15|TRBD1
TGTGCCACCAGCAGCATAACGGGACAGGGGTCCTACAATGAGCAGTTCTTC
CATSSITGQGSYNEQFF
>few|TRBJ2-1|TRBV15|NA
TGTGCCACCAGCAGAGCCCATCCGGGACAACCCTACAATGAGCAGTTCTTC
CATSRAHPGQPYNEQFF
>many|TRBJ1-1|TRBV30|NA
TGTGCCTGGAGGGATATCCCTGAAGCTTTCTTT
CAWRDIPEAFF
>NA|TRBJ2-1|TRBV4-2|NA
TGTGCCAGCAGCCTTAGCGTCCCGGATCTCTACAATGAGCAGTTCTTC
CASSLSVPDLYNEQFF
>many|TRBJ1-1|TRBV10-3|TRBD1
TGTGCCATCAGGGAGGGACAGGGGATGAACACTGAAGCTTTCTTT
CAIREGQGMNTEAFF
>few|TRBJ1-2|TRBV5-1|TRBD1
TGCGCCAGCACCCCAGGGGGTCCTAACTATGGCTACACCTTC
CASTPGGPNYGYTF
>many|TRBJ1-1|TRBV19|NA
TGTGCCAGTAGGGAAGGACCATGGAACACTGAAGCTTTCTTT
CASREGPWNTEAFF
>few|TRBJ2-2|TRBV10-3|NA
TGTGCCAGCAGTAAGATTACCCCGAACACCGGGGAGCTGTTTTTT
CASSKITPNTGELFF
>few|TRBJ2-7|TRBV6-2/TRBV6-3|NA
TGTGCCAGCAGCCGCATCGCAGGAGTTAGGAACGAGCAGTACTTC
CASSRIAGVRNEQYF
>NA|TRBJ1-1|TRBV19|TRBD1
TGTGCCAGTAGTCTTATACAGGGGACTGAAGCTTTCTTT
CASSLIQGTEAFF
>NA|TRBJ2-1|TRBV25-1|NA
TGTGCCAGCAGTGCCCTCAGAGACTCAGAGCAGTTCTTC
CASSALRDSEQFF
>NA|TRBJ2-1|TRBV9|NA
TGTGCCAGCAGCGTACGACCAACGACTATTAGCGGAGACAATGAGCAGTTCTTC
CASSVRPTTISGDNEQFF
>NA|TRBJ1-6|TRBV2|NA
TGTGCCAGCAATCCAGGGAGTTCACCCCTCCACTTT
CASNPGSSPLHF
>NA|TRBJ1-2|TRBV28|NA
TGTGCCAGCAGCCTCGACCAGAGGGGCTACACCTTC
CASSLDQRGYTF
>few|TRBJ1-4|TRBV25-1|NA
TGTGCCAGCAGTGTGAGCTTGGGAGGGGCCTCCCCTAAGAGTGGACTGTTTTTT
CASSVSLGGASPKSGLFF
>few|TRBJ1-6|TRBV12-3/TRBV12-4|NA
TGTGCCAGCAGTTTCGCTGGTCGCAATTCACCCCTCCACTTT
CASSFAGRNSPLHF
>NA|TRBJ1-2|TRBV28|TRBD1
TGTGCCAGCAGTTTAACCGGGACAGGGGAGGGCTACACCTTC
CASSLTGTGEGYTF
>NA|TRBJ1-1|TRBV19|NA
TGTGCCAGTAGTATTGGCATAGGGAACACTGAAGCTTTCTTT
CASSIGIGNTEAFF
>few|TRBJ1-4|TRBV19|NA
TGTGCCAGTATGACAAGGACCATAACCGGGACACATGAAAAACTGTTTTTT
CASMTRTITGTHEKLFF
>NA|TRBJ1-2|TRBV4-1|NA
TGCGCCAGCAGCCAAGATGGAAGCTATGGCTACACCTTC
CASSQDGSYGYTF
>NA|TRBJ1-5|TRBV2|NA
TGTGCCAGCACCGAGGTATGGGGCGAAGGTCAGCCCCAGCATTTT
CASTEVWGEGQPQHF
>NA|TRBJ1-5|TRBV7-6|NA
TGTGCCAGCAGCTCCAGTTATAGGGGGGTGGTTAGTCAGCCCCAGCATTTT
CASSSSYRGVVSQPQHF
>few|TRBJ2-1|TRBV25-1|TRBD1
TGTGCCAGCACCCGACAGGGGGCGTCCTACAATGAGCAGTTCTTC
CASTRQGASYNEQFF
>NA|TRBJ1-3|TRBV6-5|NA
TGTGCCAGCAGCCCCACTATTACCAGAAACACCATATATTTT
CASSPTITRNTIYF
>NA|TRBJ2-2|TRBV2|TRBD1
TGTGCCAGCAGTCGGGACAGGGGGACCGGGGAGCTGTTTTTT
CASSRDRGTGELFF
>NA|TRBJ2-2|TRBV19|NA
TGTGCCAGTAGTCCTCGGGGCACCGGGGAGCTGTTTTTT
CASSPRGTGELFF
>few|TRBJ2-7|TRBV9|NA
TGTGCCAGCAGCGCCGACCTGGACACATACTACGAGCAGTACTTC
CASSADLDTYYEQYF
>NA|TRBJ1-1|TRBV2|NA
TGTGCCAGCAGTGAAGCGAGGGGGGGAACCCGTGAAGCTTTCTTT
CASSEARGGTREAFF
>NA|TRBJ1-2|TRBV7-3|TRBD1
TGTGCCAGCAGCCATCGGACAGGCAAATATGGCTACACCTTC
CASSHRTGKYGYTF
>NA|TRBJ2-7|TRBV7-2|NA
TGTGCCAGCAGCTTATCCCCGGGTGGAGCCGAGCAGTACTTC
CASSLSPGGAEQYF
>NA|TRBJ1-2|TRBV18|TRBD1
TGTGCCAGCTCACGCCCTGGACAGGCTGTCGAGGGCTACACCTTC
CASSRPGQAVEGYTF
>once|TRBJ1-1|TRBV7-8|NA
TGTGCCAGCAGTGAATATTTGGGGACAGCTTTCTTT
CASSEYLGTAFF
>few|TRBJ2-7|TRBV7-2|NA
TGTGCCAGCAGCCTTAGCGGCCCAAGCTCCTACGAGCAGTACTTC
CASSLSGPSSYEQYF
>once|TRBJ2-5|TRBV9|TRBD1
TGTGCCAGCAGCGTAGCTGGGACAGGAGAGACCCAGTACTTC
CASSVAGTGETQYF
>NA|TRBJ2-3|TRBV10-1|NA
TGCGCCAGCAGTGAGTCGGGAGACGGGGTTACGCAGTATTTT
CASSESGDGVTQYF
>few|TRBJ1-1|TRBV27|NA
TGTGCCAGCAGTGATCCCGGGACATTGAACACTGAAGCTTTCTTT
CASSDPGTLNTEAFF
>few|TRBJ2-1|TRBV20-1|NA
TGCAGTGCTATCAGGGATTTGGATGAGCAGTTCTTC
CSAIRDLDEQFF
>NA|TRBJ1-2|TRBV15|NA
TGTGCCACCAGTCGGGCAGGGGATGGCTACACCTTC
CATSRAGDGYTF
>few|TRBJ1-1|TRBV20-1|NA
TGCAGTGCCGCAGCGCACACTGAAGCTTTCTTT
CSAAAHTEAFF
>NA|TRBJ2-5|TRBV6-2/TRBV6-3|NA
TGTGCCAGCAGCCAACCCGACAGGATGGAGGAGACCCAGTACTTC
CASSQPDRMEETQYF
>NA|TRBJ2-3|TRBV7-2|NA
TGTGCCAGCAGCCATACAGGGACTAAAGATACGCAGTATTTT
CASSHTGTKDTQYF
>NA|TRBJ2-5|TRBV7-8|NA
TGTGCCAGCAACGGGGGTTACAATGAGCAGTACTTC
CASNGGYNEQYF
>NA|TRBJ1-4|TRBV4-2|TRBD1
TGTGCCAGCAGCCCGGCCGGGACAGGGAATGAAAAACTGTTTTTT
CASSPAGTGNEKLFF
>once|TRBJ2-7|TRBV4-3|NA
TGCGCCAGCAGCAGGACTCAGTACGAGCAGTACTTC
CASSRTQYEQYF
>many|TRBJ1-1|TRBV12-3/TRBV12-4|NA
TGTGCCAGCAGTTGGGGGCTAAACACTGAAGCTTTCTTT
CASSWGLNTEAFF
>NA|TRBJ1-5|TRBV30|TRBD1
TGTGCCTGGAGGGGGCTAGAGGGGGCTCGCAATCAGCCCCAGCATTTT
CAWRGLEGARNQPQHF
>few|TRBJ2-1|TRBV4-3|TRBD1
TGCGCCAGCAGCGTCCGGGACAGGGGCTACAATGAGCAGTTCTTC
CASSVRDRGYNEQFF
>few|TRBJ2-7|TRBV30|NA
TGTGCCTGGAGTGTATACCCATCTAAGCCTTACGAGCAGTACTTC
CAWSVYPSKPYEQYF
>NA|TRBJ1-1|TRBV4-2|NA
TGTGCCAGCAGCCAAGACACCATGAACACTGAAGCTTTCTTT
CASSQDTMNTEAFF
>NA|TRBJ1-4|TRBV25-1|NA
TGTGCCAGCAGTGAATTGTCTCGGGAAAAACTGTTTTTT
CASSELSREKLFF
>few|TRBJ1-1|TRBV14|TRBD1
TGTGCCAGCAGCGCGACAGGGGGCACTGAAGCTTTCTTT
CASSATGGTEAFF
>NA|TRBJ2-5|TRBV27|NA
TGTGCCAGCGGGGTGGGGGCGGAGACCCAGTACTTC
CASGVGAETQYF
>NA|TRBJ2-5|TRBV30|NA
TGTGCCTGGAGCGGCAGGGCAGCTCAAGAGACCCAGTACTTC
CAWSGRAAQETQYF
>NA|TRBJ2-3|TRBV11-2|TRBD2
TGTGCCAGCAGTCAAGCGGGGCCTAGCACAGATACGCAGTATTTT
CASSQAGPSTDTQYF
>once|TRBJ1-1|TRBV2|NA
TGTGCCAGCAGTGAAGCTACCGGGGCCCACAAAACTGAAGCTTTCTTT
CASSEATGAHKTEAFF
>once|TRBJ2-1|TRBV20-1|TRBD2
TGCAGTGTTAGAGGGACTAGCGACTACAATGAGCAGTTCTTC
CSVRGTSDYNEQFF